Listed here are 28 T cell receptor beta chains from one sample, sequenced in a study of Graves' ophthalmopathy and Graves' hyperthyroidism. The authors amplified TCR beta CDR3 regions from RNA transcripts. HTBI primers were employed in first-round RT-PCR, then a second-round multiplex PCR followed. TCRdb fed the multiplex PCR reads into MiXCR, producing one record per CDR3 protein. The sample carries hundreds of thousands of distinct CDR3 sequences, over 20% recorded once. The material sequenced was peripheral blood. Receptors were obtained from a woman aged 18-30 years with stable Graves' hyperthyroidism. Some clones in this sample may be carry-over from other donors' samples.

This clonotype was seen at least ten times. The CDR3 loop reads CSASVGGNFGYTF. The CDR3 nucleotides read TGCAGTGCTAGTGTAGGGGGAAATTTTGGCTACACCTTC. The chain combines TRBV20-1 with TRBJ1-2; possibly TRBD1 for D (6 bases). The CDR3 is 13 amino acids. V lost 3 bases and J lost 7, with 15 bases in between. Germline V CDR1 and CDR2: DFQATT, SNEGSKA (reference sequence).

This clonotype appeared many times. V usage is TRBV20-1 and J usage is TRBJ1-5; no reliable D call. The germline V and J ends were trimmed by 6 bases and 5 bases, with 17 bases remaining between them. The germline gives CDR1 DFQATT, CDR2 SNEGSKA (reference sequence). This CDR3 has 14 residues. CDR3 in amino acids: CSASTDFDDQPQHF. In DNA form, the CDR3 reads TGCAGTGCGTCCACTGATTTTGATGATCAGCCCCAGCATTTT.

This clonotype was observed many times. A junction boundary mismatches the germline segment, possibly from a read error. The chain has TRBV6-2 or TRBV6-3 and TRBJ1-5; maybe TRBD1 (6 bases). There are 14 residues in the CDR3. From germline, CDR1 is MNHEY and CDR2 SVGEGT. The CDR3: CASNGQYSNRPQHF. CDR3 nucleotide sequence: TGTGCCAGCAACGGACAGTATAGCAATCGGCCCCAGCATTTT.

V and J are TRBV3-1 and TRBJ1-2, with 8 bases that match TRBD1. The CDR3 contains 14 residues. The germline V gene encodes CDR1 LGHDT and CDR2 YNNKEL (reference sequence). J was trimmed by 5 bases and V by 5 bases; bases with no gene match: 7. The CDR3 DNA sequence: TGTGCCAGCAGCAACTCGGACAGGGTATATGGCTACACCTTC. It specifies CASSNSDRVYGYTF.

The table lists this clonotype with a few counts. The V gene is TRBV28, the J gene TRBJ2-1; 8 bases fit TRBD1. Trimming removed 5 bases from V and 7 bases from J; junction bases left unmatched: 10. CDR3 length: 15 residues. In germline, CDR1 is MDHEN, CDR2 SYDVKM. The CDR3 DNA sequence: TGTGCCAGCAGTCCAAGACAGGGGAGCGGTAATGAGCAGTTCTTC. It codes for CASSPRQGSGNEQFF.

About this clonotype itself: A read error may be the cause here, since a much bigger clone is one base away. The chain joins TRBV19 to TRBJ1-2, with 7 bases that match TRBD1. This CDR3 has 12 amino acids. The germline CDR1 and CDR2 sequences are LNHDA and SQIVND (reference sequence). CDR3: CASTGQIYGCTF. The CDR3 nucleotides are TGTGCCAGTACGGGACAGATCTATGGCTGCACCTTC.

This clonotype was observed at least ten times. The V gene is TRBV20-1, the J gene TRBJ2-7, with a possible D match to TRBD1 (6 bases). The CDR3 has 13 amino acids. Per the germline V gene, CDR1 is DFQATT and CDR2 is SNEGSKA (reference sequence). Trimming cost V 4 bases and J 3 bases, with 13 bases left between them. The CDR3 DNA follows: TGCAGTGCTACCAAACAGGGATTCTACGAGCAGTACTTC. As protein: CSATKQGFYEQYF.

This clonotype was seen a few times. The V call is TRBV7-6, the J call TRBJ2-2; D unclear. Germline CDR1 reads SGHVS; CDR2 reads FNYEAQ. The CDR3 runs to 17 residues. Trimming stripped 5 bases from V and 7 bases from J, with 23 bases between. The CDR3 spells CASSLRLRKSVGGELFF. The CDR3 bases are TGTGCCAGCAGCCTCCGATTGAGAAAGTCGGTCGGCGGGGAGCTGTTTTTT. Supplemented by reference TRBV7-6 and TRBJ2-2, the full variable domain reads GAGVSQSPRYKVTKRGQDVALRCDPISGHVSLYWYRQALGQGPEFLTYFNYEAQQDKSGLPNDRFSAERPEGSISTLTIQRTEQRDSAMYRCASSLRLRKSVGGELFFGEGSRLTVL.

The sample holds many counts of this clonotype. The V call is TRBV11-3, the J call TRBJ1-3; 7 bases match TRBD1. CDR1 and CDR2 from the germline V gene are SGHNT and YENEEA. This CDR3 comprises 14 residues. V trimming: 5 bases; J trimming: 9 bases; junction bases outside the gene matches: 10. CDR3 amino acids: CASSPGQPGGTIYF. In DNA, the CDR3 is TGTGCCAGCAGCCCAGGACAACCAGGGGGCACCATATATTTT. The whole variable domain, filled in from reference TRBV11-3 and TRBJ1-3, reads EAGVVQSPRYKIIEKKQPVAFWCNPISGHNTLYWYLQNLGQGPELLIRYENEEAVDDSQLPKDRFSAERLKGVDSTLKIQPAELGDSAVYLCASSPGQPGGTIYFGEGSWLTVV.

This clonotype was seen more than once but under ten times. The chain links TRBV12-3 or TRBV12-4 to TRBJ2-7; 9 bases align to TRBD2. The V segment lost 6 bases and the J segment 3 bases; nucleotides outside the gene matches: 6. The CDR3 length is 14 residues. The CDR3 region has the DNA TGTGCCAGCAGGATTAGCGGGGGAAACTACGAGCAGTACTTC. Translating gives CASRISGGNYEQYF.

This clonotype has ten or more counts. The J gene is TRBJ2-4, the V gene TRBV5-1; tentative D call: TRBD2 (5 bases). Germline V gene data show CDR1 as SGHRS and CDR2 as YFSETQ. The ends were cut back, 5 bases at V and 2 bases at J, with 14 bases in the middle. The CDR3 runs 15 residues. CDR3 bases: TGCGCCAGCAGTGAAAACCCGGGAACCAAAAACATTCAGTACTTC. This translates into CASSENPGTKNIQYF.

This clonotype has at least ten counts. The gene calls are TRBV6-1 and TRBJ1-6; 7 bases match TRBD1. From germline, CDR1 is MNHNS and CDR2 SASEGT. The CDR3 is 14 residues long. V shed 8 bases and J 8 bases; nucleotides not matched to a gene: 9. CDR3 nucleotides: TGTGCCAGCCTTCACGACAGGGCGGATTCACCCCTCCACTTT. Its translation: CASLHDRADSPLHF.

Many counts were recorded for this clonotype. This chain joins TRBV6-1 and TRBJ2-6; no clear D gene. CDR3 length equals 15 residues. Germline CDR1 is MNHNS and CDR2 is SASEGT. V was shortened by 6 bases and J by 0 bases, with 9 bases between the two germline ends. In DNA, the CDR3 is TGTGCCAGCAGCCCCAGTGGCTCTGGGGCCAACGTCCTGACTTTC. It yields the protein CASSPSGSGANVLTF.

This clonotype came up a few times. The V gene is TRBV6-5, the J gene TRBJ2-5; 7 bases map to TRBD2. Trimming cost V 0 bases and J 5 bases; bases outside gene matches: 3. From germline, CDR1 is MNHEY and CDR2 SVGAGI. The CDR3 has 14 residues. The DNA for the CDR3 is TGTGCCAGCAGTTACTCCGGACTAGAGGAGACCCAGTACTTC. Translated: CASSYSGLEETQYF.

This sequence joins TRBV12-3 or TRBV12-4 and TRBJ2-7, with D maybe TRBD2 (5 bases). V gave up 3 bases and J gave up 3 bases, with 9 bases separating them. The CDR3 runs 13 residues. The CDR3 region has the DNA TGTGCCAGCAGTTTCTGGGAGAACTACGAGCAGTACTTC. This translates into CASSFWENYEQYF.

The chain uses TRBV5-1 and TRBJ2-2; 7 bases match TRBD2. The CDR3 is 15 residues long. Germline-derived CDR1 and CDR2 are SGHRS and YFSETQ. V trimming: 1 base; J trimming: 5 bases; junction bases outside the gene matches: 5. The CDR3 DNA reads TGCGCCAGCAGCTTGCAAGCGGGGTTTACCGGGGAGCTGTTTTTT. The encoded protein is CASSLQAGFTGELFF.

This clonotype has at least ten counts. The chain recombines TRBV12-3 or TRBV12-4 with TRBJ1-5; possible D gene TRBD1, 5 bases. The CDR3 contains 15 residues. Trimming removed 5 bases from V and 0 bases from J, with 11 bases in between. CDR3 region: CASSLGTGSNQPQHF. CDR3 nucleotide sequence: TGTGCCAGCAGTCTCGGGACTGGTAGCAATCAGCCCCAGCATTTT.

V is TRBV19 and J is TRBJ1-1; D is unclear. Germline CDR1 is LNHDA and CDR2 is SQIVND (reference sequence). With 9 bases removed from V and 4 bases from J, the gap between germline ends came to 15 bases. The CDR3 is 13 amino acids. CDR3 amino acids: CASIVWGGTEAFF. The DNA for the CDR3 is TGTGCCAGCATCGTTTGGGGAGGCACTGAAGCTTTCTTT. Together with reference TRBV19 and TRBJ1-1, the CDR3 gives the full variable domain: DGGITQSPKYLFRKEGQNVTLSCEQNLNHDAMYWYRQDPGQGLRLIYYSQIVNDFQKGDIAEGYSVSREKKESFPLTVTSAQKNPTAFYLCASIVWGGTEAFFGQGTRLTVV.

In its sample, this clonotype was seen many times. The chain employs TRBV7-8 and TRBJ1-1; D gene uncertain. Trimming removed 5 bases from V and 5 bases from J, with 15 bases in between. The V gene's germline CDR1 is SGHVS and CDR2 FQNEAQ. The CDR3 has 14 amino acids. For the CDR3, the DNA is TGTGCCAGCAGCCCTCGTTCGGACCGGACTGAAGCTTTCTTT. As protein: CASSPRSDRTEAFF. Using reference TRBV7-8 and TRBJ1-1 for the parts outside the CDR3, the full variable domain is GAGVSQSPRYKVAKRGQDVALRCDPISGHVSLFWYQQALGQGPEFLTYFQNEAQLDKSGLPSDRFFAERPEGSVSTLKIQRTQQEDSAVYLCASSPRSDRTEAFFGQGTRLTVV.

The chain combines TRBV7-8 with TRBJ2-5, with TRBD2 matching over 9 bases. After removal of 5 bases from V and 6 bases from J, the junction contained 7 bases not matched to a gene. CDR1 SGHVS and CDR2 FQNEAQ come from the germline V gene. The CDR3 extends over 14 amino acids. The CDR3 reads CASSDLAGTKTQYF. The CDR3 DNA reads TGTGCCAGCAGCGACCTAGCGGGGACAAAGACCCAGTACTTC.

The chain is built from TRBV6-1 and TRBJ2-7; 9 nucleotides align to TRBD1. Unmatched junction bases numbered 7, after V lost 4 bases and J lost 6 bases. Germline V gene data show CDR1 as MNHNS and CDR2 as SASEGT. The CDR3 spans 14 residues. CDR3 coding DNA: TGTGCCAGCAGTGCACCGGGACAGGGATTCGAGCAGTACTTC. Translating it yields CASSAPGQGFEQYF.

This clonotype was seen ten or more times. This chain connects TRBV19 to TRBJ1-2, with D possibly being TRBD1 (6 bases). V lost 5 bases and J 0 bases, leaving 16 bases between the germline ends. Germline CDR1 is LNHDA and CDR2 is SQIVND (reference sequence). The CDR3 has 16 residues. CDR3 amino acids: CASSPAWTVSNYGYTF. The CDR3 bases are TGTGCCAGTAGTCCTGCTTGGACAGTTTCTAACTATGGCTACACCTTC.

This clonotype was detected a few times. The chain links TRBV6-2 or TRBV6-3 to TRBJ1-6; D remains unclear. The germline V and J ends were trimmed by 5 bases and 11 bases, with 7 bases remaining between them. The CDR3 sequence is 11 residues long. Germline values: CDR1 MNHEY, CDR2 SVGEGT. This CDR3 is CASSQGAPLHF. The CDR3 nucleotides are TGTGCCAGCAGTCAAGGAGCACCCCTCCACTTT.

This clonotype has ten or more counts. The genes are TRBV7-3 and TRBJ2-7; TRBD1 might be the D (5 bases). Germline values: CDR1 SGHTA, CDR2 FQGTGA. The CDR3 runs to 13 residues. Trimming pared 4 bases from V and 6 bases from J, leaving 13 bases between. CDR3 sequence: CASSSQEKSEQYF. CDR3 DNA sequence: TGTGCCAGCAGCTCACAGGAAAAATCCGAGCAGTACTTC.

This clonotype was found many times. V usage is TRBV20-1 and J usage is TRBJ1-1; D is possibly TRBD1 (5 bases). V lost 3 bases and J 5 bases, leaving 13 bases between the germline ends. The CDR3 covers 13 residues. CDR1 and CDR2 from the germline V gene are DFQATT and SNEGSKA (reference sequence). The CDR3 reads CSASPREQTEAFF. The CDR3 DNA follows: TGCAGTGCTAGTCCCAGGGAGCAGACTGAAGCTTTCTTT.

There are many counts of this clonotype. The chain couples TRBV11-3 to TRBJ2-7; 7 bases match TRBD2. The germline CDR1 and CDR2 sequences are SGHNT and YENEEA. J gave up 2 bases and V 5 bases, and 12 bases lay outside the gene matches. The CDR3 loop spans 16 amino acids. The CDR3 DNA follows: TGTGCCAGCAGCGCCCTAAGTGGGAGGGCCGCCTACGAGCAGTACTTC. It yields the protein CASSALSGRAAYEQYF.

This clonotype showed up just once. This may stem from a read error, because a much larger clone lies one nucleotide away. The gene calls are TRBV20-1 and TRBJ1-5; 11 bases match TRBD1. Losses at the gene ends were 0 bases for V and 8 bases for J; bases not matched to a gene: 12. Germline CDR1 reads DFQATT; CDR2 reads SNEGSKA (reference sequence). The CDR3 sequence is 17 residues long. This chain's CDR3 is CSARDRDRGDIGEPQHF. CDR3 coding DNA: TGCAGTGCTAGAGATCGGGACAGGGGGGATATCGGTGAGCCCCAGCATTTT.

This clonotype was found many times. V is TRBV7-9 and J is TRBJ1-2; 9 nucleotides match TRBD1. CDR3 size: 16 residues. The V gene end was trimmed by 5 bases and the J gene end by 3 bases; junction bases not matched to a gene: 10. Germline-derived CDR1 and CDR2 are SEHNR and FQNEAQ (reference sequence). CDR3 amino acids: CASSADRDRVDYGYTF. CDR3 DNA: TGTGCCAGCAGCGCGGACCGGGACAGGGTGGACTATGGCTACACCTTC.